The T cell receptor beta chain under discussion was sequenced for a study of T cells in Graves' hyperthyroidism and ophthalmopathy. Across the study: The blood sample was taken at first diagnosis, before treatment began. Study conclusions and caveats: Blood shared most expanded thyroid clonotypes above 0.001.

TCR beta CDR3 regions were amplified from RNA. Researchers ran a first-round RT-PCR on the TCR CDR3 using the HTBI primer set. TCRdb reprocessed the multiplex PCR reads with MiXCR, giving one entry per CDR3 protein. The sample lists 600,000 to 700,000 distinct CDR3 sequences, over 12% seen once, with 4.3% in the top ten. This CDR3 is built from 13 residues. The V and J ends lost 1 base and 6 bases respectively, with 7 bases between them. CDR1 and CDR2 (germline): LGHNA, YNFKEQ. On this clonotype itself: Its antigen is unidentified.

Clinical symptoms, serum thyroxine, TRAb, thyroid ultrasound and orbital computed tomography informed diagnoses. The V and J genes are TRBV4-2 and TRBJ2-4; a possible D gene is TRBD1 (5 bases). The sequenced sample consisted of blood. The sequence was collected from a woman aged 40-49 years with Graves' ophthalmopathy. CDR3 DNA sequence: TGTGCCAGCAGCCAAGGACAGATAAACATTCAGTACTTC. Translation gives CASSQGQINIQYF.